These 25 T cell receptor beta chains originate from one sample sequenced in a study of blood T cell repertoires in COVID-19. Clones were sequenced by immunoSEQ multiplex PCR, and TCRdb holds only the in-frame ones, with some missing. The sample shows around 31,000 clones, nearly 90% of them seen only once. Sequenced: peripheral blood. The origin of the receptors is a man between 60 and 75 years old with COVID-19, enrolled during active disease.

This CDR3 is CASSQDRGLSPREQYF. CDR3 DNA sequence: TGCGCCAGCAGCCAAGATAGAGGGCTATCCCCACGCGAGCAGTACTTC. The rearrangement links TRBV4-1 to TRBJ2-7, with D tentatively TRBD2 (5 bases). The length of the CDR3 is 16 residues. Germline CDR1 MGHRA, CDR2 YSYEKL. V was cut by 0 bases and J by 6 bases, with 18 bases left in between.

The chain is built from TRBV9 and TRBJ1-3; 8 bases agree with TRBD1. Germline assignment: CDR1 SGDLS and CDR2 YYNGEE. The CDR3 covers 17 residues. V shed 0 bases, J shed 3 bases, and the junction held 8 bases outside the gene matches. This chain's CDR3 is CASSVAGTGTGGNTIYF. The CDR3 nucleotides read TGTGCCAGCAGCGTAGCGGGGACCGGGACAGGTGGAAACACCATATATTTT.

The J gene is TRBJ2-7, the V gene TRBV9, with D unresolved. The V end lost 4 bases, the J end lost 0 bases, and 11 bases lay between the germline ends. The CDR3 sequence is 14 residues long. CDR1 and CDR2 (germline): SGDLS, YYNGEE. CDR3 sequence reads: CASSFDLSSYEQYF. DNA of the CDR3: TGTGCCAGCAGCTTCGACTTAAGCTCCTACGAGCAGTACTTC.

Here the CDR3 reads CASSARLLAGAEEQYF. CDR3 nucleotides: TGTGCCAGCAGCGCCCGGTTACTAGCGGGAGCGGAGGAGCAGTACTTC. The V and J genes are TRBV9 and TRBJ2-7; 11 bases fit TRBD2. From germline, CDR1 is SGDLS and CDR2 YYNGEE. V dropped 3 bases and J dropped 7; count of bases not matched to a gene: 12. The CDR3 loop spans 16 amino acids. The whole variable domain, remainder taken from reference TRBV9 and TRBJ2-7, is DSGVTQTPKHLITATGQRVTLRCSPRSGDLSVYWYQQSLDQGLQFLIQYYNGEERAKGNILERFSAQQFPDLHSELNLSSLELGDSALYFCASSARLLAGAEEQYFGPGTRLTVT.

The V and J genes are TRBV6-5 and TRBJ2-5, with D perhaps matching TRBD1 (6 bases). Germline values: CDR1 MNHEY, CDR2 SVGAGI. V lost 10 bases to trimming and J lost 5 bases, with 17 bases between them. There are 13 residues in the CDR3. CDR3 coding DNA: TGTGCCACCTGGGACACCCTGGGGGAGACCCAGTACTTC. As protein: CATWDTLGETQYF.

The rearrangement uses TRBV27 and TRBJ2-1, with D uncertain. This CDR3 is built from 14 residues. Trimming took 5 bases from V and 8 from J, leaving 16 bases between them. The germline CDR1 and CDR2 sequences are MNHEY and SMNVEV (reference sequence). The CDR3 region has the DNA TGTGCCAGCAGTCCCCCAGGCCATTCGGATGAGCAGTTCTTC. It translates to CASSPPGHSDEQFF.

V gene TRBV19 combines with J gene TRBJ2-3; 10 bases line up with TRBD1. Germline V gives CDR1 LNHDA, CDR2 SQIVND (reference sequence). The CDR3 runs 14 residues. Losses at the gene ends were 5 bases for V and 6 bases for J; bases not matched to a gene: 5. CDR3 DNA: TGTGCCAGTAGTCCGGGACAGGGGTGGGATACGCAGTATTTT. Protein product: CASSPGQGWDTQYF.

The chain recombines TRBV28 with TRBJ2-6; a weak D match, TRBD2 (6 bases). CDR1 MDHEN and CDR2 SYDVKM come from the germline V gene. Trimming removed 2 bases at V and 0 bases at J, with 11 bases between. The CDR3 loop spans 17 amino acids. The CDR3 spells CASSLAGLSSGANVLTF. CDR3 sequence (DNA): TGTGCCAGCAGTTTAGCAGGACTAAGCTCTGGGGCCAACGTCCTGACTTTC.

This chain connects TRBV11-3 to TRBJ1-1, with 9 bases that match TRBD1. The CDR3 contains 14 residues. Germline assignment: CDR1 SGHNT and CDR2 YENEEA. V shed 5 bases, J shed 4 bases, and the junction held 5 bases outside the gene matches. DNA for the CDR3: TGTGCCAGCAGCACAGGACAGGGGAGCACTGAAGCTTTCTTT. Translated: CASSTGQGSTEAFF.

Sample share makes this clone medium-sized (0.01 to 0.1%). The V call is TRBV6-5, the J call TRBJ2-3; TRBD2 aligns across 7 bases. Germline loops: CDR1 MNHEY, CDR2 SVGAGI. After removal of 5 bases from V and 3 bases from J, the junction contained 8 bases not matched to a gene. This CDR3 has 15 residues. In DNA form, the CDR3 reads TGTGCCAGCAGTCCGTTTCGGCGGGAGACAGATACGCAGTATTTT. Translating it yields CASSPFRRETDTQYF.

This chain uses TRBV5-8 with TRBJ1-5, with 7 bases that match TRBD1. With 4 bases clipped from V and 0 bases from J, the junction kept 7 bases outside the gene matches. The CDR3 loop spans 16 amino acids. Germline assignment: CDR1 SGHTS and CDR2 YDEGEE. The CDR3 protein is CASSNYRGNSNQPQHF. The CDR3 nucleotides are TGTGCCAGCAGCAACTACAGGGGTAATAGCAATCAGCCCCAGCATTTT.

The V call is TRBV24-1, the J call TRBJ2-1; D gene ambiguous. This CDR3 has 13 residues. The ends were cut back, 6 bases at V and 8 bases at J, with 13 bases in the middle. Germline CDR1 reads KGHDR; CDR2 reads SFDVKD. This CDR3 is CATSTTPFDEQFF. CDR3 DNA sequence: TGTGCCACCAGTACTACCCCCTTCGATGAGCAGTTCTTC.

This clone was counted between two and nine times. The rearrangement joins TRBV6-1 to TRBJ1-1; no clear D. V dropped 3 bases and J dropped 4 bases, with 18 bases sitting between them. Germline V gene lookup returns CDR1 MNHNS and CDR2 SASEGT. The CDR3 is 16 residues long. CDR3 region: CASSDYGRDSLTEAFF. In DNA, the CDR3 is TGTGCCAGCAGTGATTATGGGCGAGATTCGCTCACTGAAGCTTTCTTT.

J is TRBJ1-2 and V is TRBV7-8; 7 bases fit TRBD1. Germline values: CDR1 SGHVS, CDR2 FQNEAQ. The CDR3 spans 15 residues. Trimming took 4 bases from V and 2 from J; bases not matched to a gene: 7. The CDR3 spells CASSSAGGTNYGYTF. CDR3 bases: TGTGCCAGCAGCTCAGCAGGGGGTACGAACTATGGCTACACCTTC.

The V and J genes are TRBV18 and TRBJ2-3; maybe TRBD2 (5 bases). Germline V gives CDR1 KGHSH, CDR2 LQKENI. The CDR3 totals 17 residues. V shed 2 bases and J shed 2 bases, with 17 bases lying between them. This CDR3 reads CASSPITRKTYTDTQYF. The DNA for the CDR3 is TGTGCCAGCTCACCAATAACTAGGAAAACATACACAGATACGCAGTATTTT.

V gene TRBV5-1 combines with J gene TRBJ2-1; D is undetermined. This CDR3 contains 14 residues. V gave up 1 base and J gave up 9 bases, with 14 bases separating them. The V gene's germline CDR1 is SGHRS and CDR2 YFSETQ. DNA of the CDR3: TGCGCCAGCAGCTTGAGCCGCGGTGTGGGTGAGCAGTTCTTC. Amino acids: CASSLSRGVGEQFF.

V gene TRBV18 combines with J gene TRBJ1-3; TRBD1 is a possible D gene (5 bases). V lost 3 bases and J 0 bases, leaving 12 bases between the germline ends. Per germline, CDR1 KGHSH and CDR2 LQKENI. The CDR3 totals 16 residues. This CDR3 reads CASSPDRAGSGNTIYF. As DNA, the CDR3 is TGTGCCAGCTCACCTGACAGAGCGGGCTCTGGAAACACCATATATTTT.

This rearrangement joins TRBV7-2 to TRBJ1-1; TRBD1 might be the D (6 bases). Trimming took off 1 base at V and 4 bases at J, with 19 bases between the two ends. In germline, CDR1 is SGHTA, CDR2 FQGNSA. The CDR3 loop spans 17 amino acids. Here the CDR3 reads CASSLVTLTGSVTEAFF. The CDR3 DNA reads TGTGCCAGCAGCTTAGTAACCCTTACAGGGAGCGTCACTGAAGCTTTCTTT.

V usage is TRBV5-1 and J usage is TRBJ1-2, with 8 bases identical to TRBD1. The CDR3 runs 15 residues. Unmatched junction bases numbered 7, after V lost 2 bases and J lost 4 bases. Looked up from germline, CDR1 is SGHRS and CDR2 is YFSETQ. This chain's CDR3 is CASSLTPDRAYGYTF. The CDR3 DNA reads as TGCGCCAGCAGCTTAACCCCGGACAGGGCCTATGGCTACACCTTC. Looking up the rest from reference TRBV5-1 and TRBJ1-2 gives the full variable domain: KAGVTQTPRYLIKTRGQQVTLSCSPISGHRSVSWYQQTPGQGLQFLFEYFSETQRNKGNFPGRFSGRQFSNSRSEMNVSTLELGDSALYLCASSLTPDRAYGYTFGSGTRLTVV.

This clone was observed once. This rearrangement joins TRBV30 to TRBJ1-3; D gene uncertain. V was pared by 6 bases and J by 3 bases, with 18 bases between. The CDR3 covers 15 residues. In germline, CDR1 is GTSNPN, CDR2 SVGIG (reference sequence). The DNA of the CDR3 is TGTGCCTGCCCGGACTTTATTCCCGGTGGAAACACCATATATTTT. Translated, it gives CACPDFIPGGNTIYF.

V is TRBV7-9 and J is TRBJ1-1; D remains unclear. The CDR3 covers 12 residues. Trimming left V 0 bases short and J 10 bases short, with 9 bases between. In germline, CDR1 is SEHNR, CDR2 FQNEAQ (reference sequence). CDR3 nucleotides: TGTGCCAGCAGCTTAGCGCGTGAGGGAGCTTTCTTT. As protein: CASSLAREGAFF.

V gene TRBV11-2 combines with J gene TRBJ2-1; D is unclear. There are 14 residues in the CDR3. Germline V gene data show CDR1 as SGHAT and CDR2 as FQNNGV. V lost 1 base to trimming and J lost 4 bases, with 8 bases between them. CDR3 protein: CASSLGPGYNEQFF. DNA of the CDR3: TGTGCCAGCAGCTTAGGGCCAGGATACAATGAGCAGTTCTTC.

The CDR3 loop is CASSWEGIGAFF. The CDR3 nucleotides are TGTGCCAGCAGCTGGGAGGGAATCGGGGCTTTCTTT. The V and J genes are TRBV7-9 and TRBJ1-1; D gene ambiguous. The germline V gene encodes CDR1 SEHNR and CDR2 FQNEAQ (reference sequence). Trimming pared 4 bases from V and 11 bases from J, leaving 14 bases between. The CDR3 is made up of 12 amino acids.

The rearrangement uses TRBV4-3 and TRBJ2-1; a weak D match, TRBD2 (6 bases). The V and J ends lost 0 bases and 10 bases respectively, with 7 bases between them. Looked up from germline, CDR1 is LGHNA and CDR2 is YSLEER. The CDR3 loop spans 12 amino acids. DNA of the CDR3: TGCGCCAGCAGCCAAGATCGGGGGGAGCAGTTCTTC. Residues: CASSQDRGEQFF.

The CDR3: CASSLGLARDNEQFF. The CDR3 DNA reads as TGTGCCAGCAGTCTCGGACTAGCGCGAGACAATGAGCAGTTCTTC. The chain employs TRBV6-2 or TRBV6-3 and TRBJ2-1, with 9 bases matching TRBD2. Germline V gene sequence: CDR1 MNHEY, CDR2 SVGEGT. This CDR3 contains 15 residues. J gave up 5 bases and V 5 bases, and 7 bases lay outside the gene matches.